This T cell receptor beta chain was captured by sequencing in a study of cytomegalovirus exposure and HLA in healthy donors. For the study at large: Genotyping of some 390 donors showed that about 83% belonged to the Caucasian-associated ancestry cluster.

This clone was observed a handful of times. Its antigen is as yet unknown. The PCR ran on 60 Vbeta and 13 Jbeta primers. Profiled with immunoSEQ multiplex PCR; TCRdb holds only in-frame clones, not every one. The sample lists around 97,000 clones, roughly three quarters seen once, with roughly 4% in the top ten. Overall study results and limits: A later analysis linked a missense DCLRE1C variant to TCR beta V- and J-gene trimming.

This CDR3 comprises 15 residues. CDR1 is MNHEY, CDR2 SVGAGI, per germline. V lost 7 bases and J 5 bases, leaving 20 bases between the germline ends. The chain recombines TRBV6-5 with TRBJ1-1; no reliable D call. The specimen was PBMCs. This TCR was recovered from a man aged 45-65 years in good health and CMV-seropositive. The CDR3 sequence: CASTLSGEFQTEAFF. The CDR3 DNA reads as TGTGCCAGCACCCTCTCGGGAGAATTTCAGACTGAAGCTTTCTTT.